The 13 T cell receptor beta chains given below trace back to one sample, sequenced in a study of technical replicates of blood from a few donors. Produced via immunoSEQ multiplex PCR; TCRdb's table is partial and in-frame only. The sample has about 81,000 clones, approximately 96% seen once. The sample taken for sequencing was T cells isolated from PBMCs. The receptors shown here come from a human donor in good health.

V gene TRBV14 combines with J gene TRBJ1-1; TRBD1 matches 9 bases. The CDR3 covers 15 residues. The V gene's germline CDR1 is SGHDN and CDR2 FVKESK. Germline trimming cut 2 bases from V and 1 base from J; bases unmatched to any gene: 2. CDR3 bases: TGTGCCAGCAGCCAACCGGGACAGGGGAACACTGAAGCTTTCTTT. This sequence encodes CASSQPGQGNTEAFF.

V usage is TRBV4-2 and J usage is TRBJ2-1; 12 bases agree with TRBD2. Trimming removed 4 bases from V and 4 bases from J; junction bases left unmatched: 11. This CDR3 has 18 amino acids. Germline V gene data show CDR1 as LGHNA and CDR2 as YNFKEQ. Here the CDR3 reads CASSPRTLAGGGYNEQFF. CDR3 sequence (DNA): TGTGCCAGCAGCCCCCGAACACTAGCGGGAGGAGGGTACAATGAGCAGTTCTTC.

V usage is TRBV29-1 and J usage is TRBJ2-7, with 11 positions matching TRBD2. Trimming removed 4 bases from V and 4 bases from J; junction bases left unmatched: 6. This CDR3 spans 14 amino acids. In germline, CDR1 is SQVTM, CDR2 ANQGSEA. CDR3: CSVATSGSMYEQYF. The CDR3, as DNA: TGCAGCGTTGCTACTAGCGGGAGCATGTACGAGCAGTACTTC.

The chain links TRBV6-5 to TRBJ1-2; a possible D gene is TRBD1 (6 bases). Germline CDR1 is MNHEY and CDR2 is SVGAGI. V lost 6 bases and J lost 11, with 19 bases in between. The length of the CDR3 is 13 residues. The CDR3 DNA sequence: TGTGCCAGCAGGCTAACCAGGGAGGGGGGTTACACCTTC. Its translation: CASRLTREGGYTF.

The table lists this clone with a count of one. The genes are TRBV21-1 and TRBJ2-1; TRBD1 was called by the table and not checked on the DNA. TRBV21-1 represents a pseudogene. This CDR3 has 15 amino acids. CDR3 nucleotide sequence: TGTGCCAGCAGCAAAGCAGGGGCCCCCTACAATGAGCAGTTCTTC. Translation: CASSKAGAPYNEQFF.

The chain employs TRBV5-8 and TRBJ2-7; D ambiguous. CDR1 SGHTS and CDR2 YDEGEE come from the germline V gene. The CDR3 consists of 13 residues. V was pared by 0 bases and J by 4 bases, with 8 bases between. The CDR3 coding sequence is TGTGCCAGCAGCTTGGATTACCGGTACGAGCAGTACTTC. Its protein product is CASSLDYRYEQYF.

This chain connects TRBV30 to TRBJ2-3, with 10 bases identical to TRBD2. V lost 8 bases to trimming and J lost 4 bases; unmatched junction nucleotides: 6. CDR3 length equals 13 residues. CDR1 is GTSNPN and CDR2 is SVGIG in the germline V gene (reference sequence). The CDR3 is CAISGGASDTQYF. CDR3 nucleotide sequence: TGTGCCATCAGCGGGGGGGCCTCAGATACGCAGTATTTT.

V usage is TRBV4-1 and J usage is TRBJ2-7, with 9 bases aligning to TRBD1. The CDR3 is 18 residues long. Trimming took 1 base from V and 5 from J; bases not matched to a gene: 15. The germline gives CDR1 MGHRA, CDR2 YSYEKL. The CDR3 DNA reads TGCGCCAGCAGCCAAGTACTACACGCCGGGACAGGGAAAAACGAGCAGTACTTC. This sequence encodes CASSQVLHAGTGKNEQYF.

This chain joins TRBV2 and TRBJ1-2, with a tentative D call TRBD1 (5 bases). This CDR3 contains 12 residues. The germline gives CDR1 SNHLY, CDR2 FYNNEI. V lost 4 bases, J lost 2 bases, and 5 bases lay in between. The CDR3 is CASSGQNYGYTF. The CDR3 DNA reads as TGTGCCAGCAGTGGACAGAACTATGGCTACACCTTC.

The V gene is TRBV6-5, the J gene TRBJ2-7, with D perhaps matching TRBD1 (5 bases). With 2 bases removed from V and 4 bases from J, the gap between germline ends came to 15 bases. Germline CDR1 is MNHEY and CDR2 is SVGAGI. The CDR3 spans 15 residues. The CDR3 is CASSYRRPTVYEQYF. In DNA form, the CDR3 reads TGTGCCAGCAGTTACCGACGACCGACAGTTTACGAGCAGTACTTC.

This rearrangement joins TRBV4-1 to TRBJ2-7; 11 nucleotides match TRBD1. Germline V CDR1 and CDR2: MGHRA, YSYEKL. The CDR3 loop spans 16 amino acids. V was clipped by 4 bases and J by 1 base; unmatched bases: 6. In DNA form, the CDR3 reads TGCGCCAGCAGCCCCCAAGGGACAGGGGGGTCCTACGAGCAGTACTTC. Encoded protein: CASSPQGTGGSYEQYF.

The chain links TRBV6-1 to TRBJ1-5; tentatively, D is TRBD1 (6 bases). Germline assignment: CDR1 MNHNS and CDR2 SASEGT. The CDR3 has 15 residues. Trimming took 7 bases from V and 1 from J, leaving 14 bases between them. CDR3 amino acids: CASTTTGGSNQPQHF. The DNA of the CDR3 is TGTGCCAGCACCACGACAGGAGGAAGCAATCAGCCCCAGCATTTT.

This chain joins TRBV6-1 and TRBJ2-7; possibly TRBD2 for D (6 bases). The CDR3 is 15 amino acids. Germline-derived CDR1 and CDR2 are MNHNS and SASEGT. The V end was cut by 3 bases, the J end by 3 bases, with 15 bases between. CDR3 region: CASSDTSGTLYEQYF. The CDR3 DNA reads TGTGCCAGCAGTGATACCTCCGGGACTCTCTACGAGCAGTACTTC.